This TCR beta chain emerged from a study of OX40 agonist ivuxolimab in advanced cancers. Using immunoSEQ multiplex PCR, the repertoire was profiled, and TCRdb retains in-frame clones only, with some absent. The sample records approximately 25,000 clones, approximately 86% being singletons. Looked up from germline, CDR1 is MGHRA and CDR2 is YSYEKL. The V end lost 0 bases, the J end lost 3 bases, and 12 bases lay between the germline ends. The CDR3 has 15 residues. This clone was counted only a few times. The receptor was isolated from an adult with an advanced solid tumor such as melanoma, head and neck, liver or kidney cancer. The specimen was CD4+ or CD8+ T cells sorted from blood, collected in a trial of the OX40 agonist ivuxolimab. V and J are TRBV4-1 and TRBJ2-7, with D unresolved. CDR3 residues: CASSQEPDPSYEQYF. In DNA, the CDR3 is TGCGCCAGCAGCCAAGAACCCGACCCCAGCTACGAGCAGTACTTC.